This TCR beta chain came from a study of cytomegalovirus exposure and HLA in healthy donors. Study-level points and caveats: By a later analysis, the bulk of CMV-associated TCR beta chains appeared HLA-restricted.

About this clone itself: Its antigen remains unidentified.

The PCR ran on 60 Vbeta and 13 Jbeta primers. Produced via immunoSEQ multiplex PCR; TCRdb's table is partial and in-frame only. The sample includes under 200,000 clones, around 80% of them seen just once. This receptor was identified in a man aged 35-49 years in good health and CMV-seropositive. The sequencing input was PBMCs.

DNA of the CDR3: TGTGCCAGCAGCCCCCGAGGGGGGGGCCACTACAATGAGCAGTTCTTC. It is translated as CASSPRGGGHYNEQFF. This chain links TRBV7-2 with TRBJ2-1; D may be TRBD2 (7 bases). The ends were cut back, 5 bases at V and 3 bases at J, with 17 bases in the middle. CDR3 length equals 16 residues. The germline CDR1 and CDR2 sequences are SGHTA and FQGNSA.